One T cell receptor (beta chain) is described in this entry. Other DNA sequences from this sample encode an identical CDR3 as well. There are 13 residues in the CDR3. V gave up 0 bases and J gave up 3 bases, with 5 bases separating them. Germline CDR1 is KGHSH and CDR2 is LQKENI. The repertoire was sequenced with immunoSEQ multiplex PCR; TCRdb's copy has only in-frame clones and lacks some. The sample yields over 150,000 clones, 88% seen once. The entry originates in a study of T cell responses to AZD1222 COVID-19 vaccine. This chain uses TRBV18 with TRBJ2-5; no clear D. This sequence originates from an adult in good health. The sample here was peripheral blood, taken on day 0 of AZD1222 vaccination. As DNA, the CDR3 is TGTGCCAGCTCACCACCATTGGAAGAGACCCAGTACTTC. It is translated as CASSPPLEETQYF. The variable domain in full, with the rest retrieved from reference TRBV18 and TRBJ2-5, is NAGVMQNPRHLVRRRGQEARLRCSPMKGHSHVYWYRQLPEEGLKFMVYLQKENIIDESGMPKERFSAEFPKEGPSILRIQQVVRGDSAAYFCASSPPLEETQYFGPGTRLLVL.